This T cell receptor beta chain emerged from a study of Ad26.COV2.S vaccination and SARS-CoV-2 variants. The germline CDR1 and CDR2 sequences are WSHSY and SAAADI. The V gene end was trimmed by 8 bases and the J gene end by 6 bases; junction bases not matched to a gene: 17. This CDR3 spans 16 amino acids. The treatment here: about 20 received Ad26.COV2.S at low or high dose, single or two shots; about 5 received placebo; per-sample allocation not given. Specimen acquisition occurred on day 63 following the initial vaccine or placebo injection. Aged 18-55 years, donor was enrolled in Boston in 2020. The data were produced by immunoSEQ multiplex PCR, yet TCRdb's version contains in-frame clones alone and is incomplete. The data hold approximately 300,000 clones, with roughly 86% observed a single time.

V is TRBV10-2 and J is TRBJ2-3; 7 bases fit TRBD2. This receptor was identified in a person aged 18 to 59 who received the Ad26.COV2.S COVID-19 vaccine or a placebo. Sequenced here: peripheral blood, sampled in a trial of Ad26.COV2.S vaccine versus placebo. CDR3 nucleotides: TGCGCCAGCTTCGATCAAGCGGGGAGCTACGGGGATACGCAGTATTTT. Translating it yields CASFDQAGSYGDTQYF.